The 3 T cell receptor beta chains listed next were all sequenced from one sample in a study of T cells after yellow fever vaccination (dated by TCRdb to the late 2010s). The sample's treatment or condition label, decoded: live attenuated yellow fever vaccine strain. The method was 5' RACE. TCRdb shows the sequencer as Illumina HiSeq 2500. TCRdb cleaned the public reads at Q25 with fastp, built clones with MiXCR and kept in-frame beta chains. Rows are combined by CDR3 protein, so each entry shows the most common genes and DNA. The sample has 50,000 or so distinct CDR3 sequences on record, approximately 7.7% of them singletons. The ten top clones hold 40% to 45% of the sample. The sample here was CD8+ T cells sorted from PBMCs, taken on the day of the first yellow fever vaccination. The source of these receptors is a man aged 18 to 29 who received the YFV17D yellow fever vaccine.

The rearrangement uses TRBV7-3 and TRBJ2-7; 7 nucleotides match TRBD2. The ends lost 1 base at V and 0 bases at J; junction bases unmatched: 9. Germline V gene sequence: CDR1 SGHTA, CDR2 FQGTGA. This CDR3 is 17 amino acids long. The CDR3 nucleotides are TGTGCCAGCAGCTTAATGTATTACGGCGGGGGCTCCTACGAGCAGTACTTC. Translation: CASSLMYYGGGSYEQYF.

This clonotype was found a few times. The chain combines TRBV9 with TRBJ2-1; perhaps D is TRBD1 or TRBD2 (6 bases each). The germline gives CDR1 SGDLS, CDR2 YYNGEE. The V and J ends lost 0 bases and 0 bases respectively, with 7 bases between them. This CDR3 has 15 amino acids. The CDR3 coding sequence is TGTGCCAGCAGCGTAGGGGGGGCCTCCTACAATGAGCAGTTCTTC. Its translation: CASSVGGASYNEQFF.

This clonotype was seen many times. This CDR3 is CASTPTAGSSYNEQFF. The CDR3 DNA reads as TGCGCCAGCACCCCCACGGCGGGTAGCTCCTACAATGAGCAGTTCTTC. This chain joins TRBV4-3 and TRBJ2-1, with TRBD2 as a possible D gene (5 bases). This CDR3 contains 16 residues. From germline, CDR1 is LGHNA and CDR2 YSLEER. Trimming pared 7 bases from V and 0 bases from J, leaving 16 bases between.